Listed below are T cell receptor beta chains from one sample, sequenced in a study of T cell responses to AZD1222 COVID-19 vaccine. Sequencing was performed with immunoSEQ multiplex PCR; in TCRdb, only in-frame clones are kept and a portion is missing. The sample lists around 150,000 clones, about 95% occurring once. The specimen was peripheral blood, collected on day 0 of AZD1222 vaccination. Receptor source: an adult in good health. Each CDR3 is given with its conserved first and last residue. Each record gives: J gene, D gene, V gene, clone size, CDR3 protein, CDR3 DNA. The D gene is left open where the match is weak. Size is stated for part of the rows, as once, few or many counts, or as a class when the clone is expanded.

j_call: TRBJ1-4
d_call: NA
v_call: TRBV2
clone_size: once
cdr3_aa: CASSEDIGGKLFF
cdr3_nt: TGTGCCAGCAGTGAAGATATAGGGGGAAAACTGTTTTTT

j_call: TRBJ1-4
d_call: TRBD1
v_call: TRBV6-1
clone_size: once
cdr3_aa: CASSELFTGGLIF
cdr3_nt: TGTGCCAGCAGTGAACTTTTTACAGGGGGCTTGATTTTT

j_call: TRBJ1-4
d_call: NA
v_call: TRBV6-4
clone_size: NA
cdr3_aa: CASSEGQGIPNEKLFF
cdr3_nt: TGTGCCAGCAGTGAAGGGCAGGGAATCCCCAATGAAAAACTGTTTTTT

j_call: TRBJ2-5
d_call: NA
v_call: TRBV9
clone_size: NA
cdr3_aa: CASSLTPGPPGGAQYF
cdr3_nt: TGTGCCAGCAGCCTGACGCCGGGACCCCCTGGAGGGGCCCAGTACTTC

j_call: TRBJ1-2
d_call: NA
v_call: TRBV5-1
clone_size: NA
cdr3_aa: CASSLGTGPNYGYTF
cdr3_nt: TGCGCCAGCAGCCTCGGGACGGGACCTAACTATGGCTACACCTTC

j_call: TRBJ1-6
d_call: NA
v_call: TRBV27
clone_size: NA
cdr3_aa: CASSLSGQFDSPLHF
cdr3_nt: TGTGCCAGCAGTTTATCCGGACAGTTTGATTCACCCCTCCACTTT

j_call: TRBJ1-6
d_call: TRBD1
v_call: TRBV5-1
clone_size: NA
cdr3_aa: CASSSGTGGLVSPLHF
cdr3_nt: TGCGCCAGCAGCTCCGGGACAGGGGGCTTGGTTTCACCCCTCCACTTT

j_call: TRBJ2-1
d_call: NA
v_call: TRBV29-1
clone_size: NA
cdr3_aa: CSVESGKLMTYSYNEQFF
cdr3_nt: TGCAGCGTTGAATCAGGAAAACTCATGACTTACTCCTACAATGAGCAGTTCTTC

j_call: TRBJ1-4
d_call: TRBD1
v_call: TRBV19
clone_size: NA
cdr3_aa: CASSMARTGDEKLFF
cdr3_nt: TGTGCCAGTAGTATGGCGAGGACAGGAGACGAAAAACTGTTTTTT

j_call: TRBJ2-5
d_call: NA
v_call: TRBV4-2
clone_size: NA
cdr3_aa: CASSQGGRDKETQYF
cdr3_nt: TGTGCCAGCAGCCAAGGGGGACGGGATAAGGAGACCCAGTACTTC

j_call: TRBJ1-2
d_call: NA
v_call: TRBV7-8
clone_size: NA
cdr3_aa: CASSFLHGASTYGYTF
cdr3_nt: TGTGCCAGCAGCTTCTTACACGGGGCCTCGACCTATGGCTACACCTTC

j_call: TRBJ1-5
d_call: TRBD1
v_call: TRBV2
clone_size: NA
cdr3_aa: CASSVGQGRNQPQHF
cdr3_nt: TGTGCCAGCAGCGTAGGACAGGGCCGGAATCAGCCCCAGCATTTT

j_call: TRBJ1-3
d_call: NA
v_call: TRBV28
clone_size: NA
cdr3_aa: CASSGQFYPGNTIYF
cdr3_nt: TGTGCCAGCAGTGGACAGTTTTACCCTGGAAACACCATATATTTT

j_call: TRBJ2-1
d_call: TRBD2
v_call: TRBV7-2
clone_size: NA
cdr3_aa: CASSLMASGRSEQFF
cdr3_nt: TGTGCCAGCAGCTTAATGGCTAGCGGGAGATCTGAGCAGTTCTTC

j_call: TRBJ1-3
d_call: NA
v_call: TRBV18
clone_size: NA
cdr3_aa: CASSPTAGAGGNTIYF
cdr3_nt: TGTGCCAGCTCACCTACCGCCGGGGCGGGTGGAAACACCATATATTTT

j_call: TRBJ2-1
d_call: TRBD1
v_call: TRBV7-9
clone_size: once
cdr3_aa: CASSQSGTGTNNEQFF
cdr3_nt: TGTGCCAGCAGCCAATCCGGGACAGGAACGAACAATGAGCAGTTCTTC

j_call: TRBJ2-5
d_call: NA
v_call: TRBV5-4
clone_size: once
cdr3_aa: CASSLRGGPETQYF
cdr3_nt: TGTGCCAGCAGCTTGAGGGGGGGCCCAGAGACCCAGTACTTC

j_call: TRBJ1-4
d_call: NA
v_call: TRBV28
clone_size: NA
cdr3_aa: CASSYVGGGEKLFF
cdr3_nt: TGTGCCAGCAGCTACGTGGGGGGAGGCGAAAAACTGTTTTTT

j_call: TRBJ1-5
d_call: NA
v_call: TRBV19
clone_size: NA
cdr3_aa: CASSIGGSYSNQPQHF
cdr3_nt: TGTGCCAGTAGTATCGGGGGATCCTATAGCAATCAGCCCCAGCATTTT

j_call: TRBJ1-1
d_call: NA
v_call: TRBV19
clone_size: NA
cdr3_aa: CASIAGTHTEAFF
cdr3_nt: TGTGCCAGCATAGCCGGGACCCACACTGAAGCTTTCTTT

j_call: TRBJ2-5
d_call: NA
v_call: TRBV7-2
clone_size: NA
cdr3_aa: CASVERDQETQYF
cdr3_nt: TGTGCCAGCGTTGAGCGGGACCAAGAGACCCAGTACTTC

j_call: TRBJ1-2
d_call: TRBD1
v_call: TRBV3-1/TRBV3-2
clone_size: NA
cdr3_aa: CASSQAGTGLRYTF
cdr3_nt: TGTGCCAGCAGCCAGGCCGGGACAGGACTCCGCTACACCTTC